Listed here are 20 T cell receptor beta chains from one sample, sequenced in a study of blood T cell repertoires in COVID-19. Sequencing was performed with immunoSEQ multiplex PCR; in TCRdb, only in-frame clones are kept and a portion is missing. The sample has 230,000 or so clones, approximately 79% seen once. Sequencing was carried out using peripheral blood. The receptors here all came from a human donor in a cohort sampled during active COVID-19.

The chain carries TRBV30 and TRBJ1-4, with 7 positions matching TRBD1. Losses at the gene ends were 7 bases for V and 8 bases for J; bases not matched to a gene: 10. Germline-derived CDR1 and CDR2 are GTSNPN and SVGIG (reference sequence). The length of the CDR3 is 13 residues. The CDR3 spells CAFTGEANEKLFF. Written as DNA, the CDR3 is TGTGCCTTCACAGGGGAGGCGAACGAAAAACTGTTTTTT.

The rearrangement joins TRBV30 to TRBJ2-5; 11 bases match TRBD2. Per germline, CDR1 GTSNPN and CDR2 SVGIG (reference sequence). The V gene end was trimmed by 1 base and the J gene end by 5 bases; junction bases not matched to a gene: 9. The CDR3 has 16 residues. The CDR3 region has the DNA TGTGCCTGGAGTGGGCTAGCGGGAGGCCTCAAGGAGACCCAGTACTTC. Residues: CAWSGLAGGLKETQYF.

For the CDR3, the DNA is TGCGCCAGCAGGACTAGCGGGAGCTACGAGCAGTACTTC. This gives the protein CASRTSGSYEQYF. The V and J genes are TRBV5-1 and TRBJ2-7, with 12 bases lining up with TRBD2. CDR3 length: 13 amino acids. The germline V gene has CDR1 SGHRS and CDR2 YFSETQ. The V gene end was trimmed by 5 bases and the J gene end by 3 bases; junction bases not matched to a gene: 0. Supplemented by reference TRBV5-1 and TRBJ2-7, the full variable domain reads KAGVTQTPRYLIKTRGQQVTLSCSPISGHRSVSWYQQTPGQGLQFLFEYFSETQRNKGNFPGRFSGRQFSNSRSEMNVSTLELGDSALYLCASRTSGSYEQYFGPGTRLTVT.

The chain couples TRBV11-3 to TRBJ2-7, with D unresolved. Germline CDR1 SGHNT, CDR2 YENEEA. The length of the CDR3 is 14 residues. V was pared by 1 base and J by 1 base, with 8 bases between. The CDR3 DNA reads TGTGCCAGCAGCTTAGGCGGCGGTTCCTACGAGCAGTACTTC. Translating gives CASSLGGGSYEQYF. Together with reference TRBV11-3 and TRBJ2-7, the CDR3 gives the full variable domain: EAGVVQSPRYKIIEKKQPVAFWCNPISGHNTLYWYLQNLGQGPELLIRYENEEAVDDSQLPKDRFSAERLKGVDSTLKIQPAELGDSAVYLCASSLGGGSYEQYFGPGTRLTVT.

This CDR3 reads CASSLRETGREQYF. CDR3 DNA: TGTGCCAGCAGCTTACGGGAGACAGGGCGCGAGCAGTACTTC. The chain carries TRBV7-9 and TRBJ2-7, with D possibly matching TRBD1 (7 bases). Per the germline V gene, CDR1 is SEHNR and CDR2 is FQNEAQ (reference sequence). Trimming shortened V by 2 bases and J by 6 bases, and 14 bases separated the two germline ends. CDR3 length: 14 residues.

The CDR3 reads CASSQDSGGGNNEQFF. The CDR3 DNA follows: TGCGCCAGCAGCCAAGACAGCGGGGGGGGGAACAATGAGCAGTTCTTC. The chain links TRBV4-3 to TRBJ2-1; 10 nucleotides match TRBD2. The V gene's germline CDR1 is LGHNA and CDR2 YSLEER. The CDR3 has 16 amino acids. After removal of 0 bases from V and 5 bases from J, the junction contained 4 bases not matched to a gene.

The V call is TRBV4-1, the J call TRBJ2-7; no clear D gene. The CDR3 runs to 16 residues. The V end lost 1 base, the J end lost 0 bases, and 13 bases lay between the germline ends. CDR1 is MGHRA, CDR2 YSYEKL, per germline. This chain's CDR3 is CASSQVFPRSSYEQYF. CDR3 DNA: TGCGCCAGCAGCCAAGTCTTTCCGAGGAGCTCCTACGAGCAGTACTTC.

This clone was found once. The rearrangement links TRBV5-1 to TRBJ2-2; D possibly corresponds to TRBD1 (7 bases). Trimming took 6 bases from V and 4 from J, leaving 10 bases between them. This CDR3 contains 13 residues. Germline values: CDR1 SGHRS, CDR2 YFSETQ. The CDR3 DNA follows: TGCGCCAGCATGCAGGGGGGCACCGGGGAGCTGTTTTTT. This sequence encodes CASMQGGTGELFF.

This sequence joins TRBV9 and TRBJ2-1; 9 bases match TRBD2. The germline gives CDR1 SGDLS, CDR2 YYNGEE. CDR3 length equals 15 residues. The V and J ends lost 1 base and 7 bases, in that order; junction bases with no gene match: 6. The CDR3 protein is CASSVRLAGRNEQFF. CDR3 bases: TGTGCCAGCAGCGTACGGCTAGCGGGACGTAATGAGCAGTTCTTC.

The chain joins TRBV18 to TRBJ1-1, with D unresolved. The V end lost 2 bases, the J end lost 0 bases, and 7 bases lay between the germline ends. This CDR3 region has 14 residues. Germline V lookup: CDR1 KGHSH, CDR2 LQKENI. The CDR3 DNA follows: TGTGCCAGCTCACCAGATCTAATGAACACTGAAGCTTTCTTT. It encodes CASSPDLMNTEAFF.

This sequence joins TRBV18 and TRBJ1-5, with D perhaps matching TRBD1 (5 bases). CDR1 is KGHSH and CDR2 is LQKENI in the germline V gene. The V gene lost 5 bases and the J gene lost 1 base, with 9 bases spanning the gap. This CDR3 contains 14 residues. CDR3 sequence reads: CASSVDRSNQPQHF. CDR3 nucleotide sequence: TGTGCCAGCTCAGTTGACAGAAGCAATCAGCCCCAGCATTTT.

The chain uses TRBV6-6 and TRBJ2-3; 9 positions match TRBD2. This CDR3 spans 15 amino acids. V shed 7 bases and J 5 bases; nucleotides not matched to a gene: 10. Germline V gene sequence: CDR1 MNHNY, CDR2 SVGAGI (reference sequence). The CDR3 loop is CASIRIAGAKDTQYF. The CDR3 DNA is TGTGCCAGCATAAGGATAGCGGGAGCTAAAGATACGCAGTATTTT.

CDR3 region: CASSQAGQMNTEAFF. The CDR3 nucleotides are TGTGCCAGCAGCCAAGCAGGACAGATGAACACTGAAGCTTTCTTT. The rearrangement links TRBV3-1 (or the pseudogene TRBV3-2) to TRBJ1-1; D perhaps matches TRBD1 (6 bases). V was pared by 1 base and J by 0 bases, with 9 bases between. The CDR3 runs to 15 residues. Germline V gives CDR1 LGHDT, CDR2 YNNKEL (reference sequence).

This sequence joins TRBV19 and TRBJ1-5; weak D call: TRBD1 (5 bases). The V gene's germline CDR1 is LNHDA and CDR2 SQIVND (reference sequence). V was pared by 9 bases and J by 1 base, with 16 bases between. The length of the CDR3 is 15 residues. The CDR3 region is CASLRGGRSNQPQHF. CDR3 sequence (DNA): TGTGCCAGCCTTAGGGGAGGACGGAGCAATCAGCCCCAGCATTTT. Filled out from reference TRBV19 and TRBJ1-5, the complete variable domain reads DGGITQSPKYLFRKEGQNVTLSCEQNLNHDAMYWYRQDPGQGLRLIYYSQIVNDFQKGDIAEGYSVSREKKESFPLTVTSAQKNPTAFYLCASLRGGRSNQPQHFGDGTRLSIL.

The chain couples TRBV5-1 to TRBJ1-1; D unclear. The CDR3 is 12 residues long. Between the trimmed V and J ends, which lost 5 bases and 5 bases, there was a span of 10 bases. Germline V gene lookup returns CDR1 SGHRS and CDR2 YFSETQ. CDR3 nucleotide sequence: TGCGCCAGCAGTTTCCGAGGAACTGAAGCTTTCTTT. This gives the protein CASSFRGTEAFF.

V and J are TRBV4-2 and TRBJ1-2, with a tentative D call TRBD1 (5 bases). Germline values: CDR1 LGHNA, CDR2 YNFKEQ. The CDR3 is 15 amino acids. V was clipped by 1 base and J by 2 bases, with 11 bases between them. CDR3 protein: CASSQGSTANYGYTF. CDR3 bases: TGTGCCAGCAGCCAAGGTTCGACAGCGAACTATGGCTACACCTTC.

The chain recombines TRBV27 with TRBJ2-1; 9 bases are shared with TRBD2. The CDR3 runs to 16 residues. The germline gives CDR1 MNHEY, CDR2 SMNVEV (reference sequence). Unmatched junction bases numbered 15, after V lost 6 bases and J lost 9 bases. Here the CDR3 DNA reads TGTGCCAGCAGCCCCCGTCGAAGTAGCGGGAGTAGTGAGCAGTTCTTC. It is translated as CASSPRRSSGSSEQFF.

J is TRBJ2-7 and V is TRBV5-8, with TRBD2 matching over 14 bases. Germline values: CDR1 SGHTS, CDR2 YDEGEE. V was pared by 4 bases and J by 11 bases, with 5 bases of the junction left unmatched. The CDR3 loop spans 13 amino acids. CDR3 protein: CASSRGLAGEEYF. The CDR3 DNA reads as TGTGCCAGCAGCCGGGGACTAGCGGGAGAAGAGTACTTC.

The J gene is TRBJ2-5, the V gene TRBV28; 7 bases map to TRBD2. V was clipped by 3 bases and J by 2 bases; unmatched bases: 6. The CDR3 has 15 amino acids. The germline V gene has CDR1 MDHEN and CDR2 SYDVKM. Written as DNA, the CDR3 is TGTGCCAGCAGTTTTTCGTCTAGCGGACAAGAGACCCAGTACTTC. Translation gives CASSFSSSGQETQYF.

The chain carries TRBV11-2 and TRBJ1-2, with a tentative D call TRBD1 (6 bases). The germline CDR1 and CDR2 sequences are SGHAT and FQNNGV. CDR3 length: 16 residues. The V end lost 5 bases, the J end lost 5 bases, and 21 bases lay between the germline ends. The DNA of the CDR3 is TGTGCCAGCAGCACGATAACGGGACAAAGTCCATATGGCTACACCTTC. It translates to CASSTITGQSPYGYTF.